This T cell receptor (beta chain) was sequenced during a study of T-cell memory formation after mild COVID-19. Study as a whole: TCR clusters were mostly donor specific.

5'RACE primed from the constant segment yielded TCR alpha and TCR beta cDNA libraries bearing sample barcodes and UMIs. TCRdb re-analysed the 5' RACE reads in MiXCR, keeping a single row per CDR3 protein. There are 450,000 or so distinct CDR3 sequences in the sample; more than 20% occur only once, and about 12% lies in the top ten. CDR1 and CDR2 from the germline V gene are MRHNA and SNTAGT. The V and J ends lost 6 bases and 7 bases, in that order; junction bases with no gene match: 10. The CDR3 length is 15 residues. A word on this clonotype: Its antigen is currently unknown.

Findings of the study overall: CD8+ contracting clones occupied EMRA, while CD4+ ones occupied mainly CM and EM.

The sequence was collected from an adult woman who had mild COVID-19 (a few samples of this study predate the infection). Cell type and time point are not known. Sequencing was done on a sample of PBMCs or a T cell subset sorted from them (not recorded which). The chain couples TRBV6-4 to TRBJ1-4, with 8 positions matching TRBD1. CDR3 DNA sequence: TGTGCCAGCAGCGCCTCAGGGGGCTCGGGTGAAAAACTGTTTTTT. This sequence encodes CASSASGGSGEKLFF.